This is a list of T cell receptor beta chains from one sample in a study of regulatory T cells in long-lasting Graves disease. TCRdb reprocessed the multiplex PCR reads via MiXCR and lists one record per CDR3 protein. This table has 440,000 or so distinct CDR3 sequences, 14% to 15% appearing once. This sample also appeared in a second study, on T cells in Graves' hyperthyroidism and ophthalmopathy.

Sequencing used peripheral blood mononuclear cells (PBMCs), obtained at new diagnosis, from a patient treated with antithyroid drugs. These receptors were obtained from a woman in her 30s with Graves disease. Both conserved end residues are part of each CDR3. The D gene is left open where the match is weak. The size entry is marked missing in some rows and otherwise reads once, few, many or a size class.

j_gene,d_gene,abundance,v_gene,CDR3aa,CDR3nt
TRBJ2-5,TRBD2,many,TRBV20-1,CSASRVAGSQETQYF,TGCAGTGCTAGCCGGGTAGCGGGGAGCCAAGAGACCCAGTACTTC
TRBJ2-7,NA,many,TRBV10-2,CATRRGDEQYF,TGCGCCACCCGGAGGGGCGACGAGCAGTACTTC
TRBJ2-5,TRBD1,many,TRBV6-9,CASSYLTRDRDKETQYF,TGTGCCAGCAGTTACTTAACCCGGGACAGGGATAAAGAGACCCAGTACTTC
TRBJ1-5,NA,NA,TRBV14,CASTRPPTSNQPQHF,TGTGCCAGCACCCGTCCGCCGACTAGCAATCAGCCCCAGCATTTT
TRBJ2-3,TRBD2,NA,TRBV3-1,CASSQDVALAGGNTDTQYF,TGTGCCAGCAGCCAAGATGTAGCCCTAGCGGGAGGAAACACAGATACGCAGTATTTT
TRBJ2-4,TRBD1,many,TRBV7-8,CASSSQLGTGLSF,TGTGCCAGCAGCTCCCAACTCGGGACAGGCCTCTCCTTC
TRBJ2-5,NA,many,TRBV28,CASSYLPGQQETQYF,TGTGCCAGCAGTTATCTTCCGGGACAACAAGAGACCCAGTACTTC
TRBJ2-3,NA,many,TRBV7-2,CASSLEGRGWGTDTQYF,TGTGCCAGCAGCTTAGAAGGCCGGGGTTGGGGCACAGATACGCAGTATTTT
TRBJ2-7,NA,many,TRBV12-3/TRBV12-4,CASSFGRSVEQYF,TGTGCCAGCAGTTTCGGGAGATCCGTCGAGCAGTACTTC
TRBJ2-7,TRBD2,few,TRBV6-2/TRBV6-3,CASTATGLAGGRMSYEQYF,TGTGCCAGCACCGCCACCGGACTAGCGGGAGGCCGGATGTCCTACGAGCAGTACTTC
TRBJ1-2,TRBD1,few,TRBV10-1,CASSERVDRGRDGYTF,TGCGCCAGCAGTGAGCGAGTTGACAGGGGGCGAGATGGCTACACCTTC
TRBJ2-1,TRBD2,once,TRBV11-2,CASSPRTSGTSYNEQFF,TGTGCCAGCAGCCCCCGGACTAGCGGGACCTCCTACAATGAGCAGTTCTTC
TRBJ1-3,NA,NA,TRBV14,CASSQDRVVSGNTIYF,TGTGCCAGCAGCCAAGACAGGGTAGTCTCTGGAAACACCATATATTTT
TRBJ1-1,NA,many,TRBV27,CASSYATTDTEAFF,TGTGCCAGCAGTTATGCGACGACTGACACTGAAGCTTTCTTT
TRBJ2-7,TRBD1,NA,TRBV4-1,CASSQNTGQGREQYF,TGCGCCAGCAGCCAAAACACGGGACAGGGTCGCGAGCAGTACTTC
TRBJ2-3,NA,NA,TRBV27,CASSFRTVTLRGGTDTQYF,TGTGCCAGCAGTTTCCGGACTGTAACTCTTCGGGGAGGCACAGATACGCAGTATTTT
TRBJ2-3,NA,NA,TRBV29-1,CSAGGIADADTQYF,TGCAGCGCTGGTGGGATAGCGGACGCCGATACGCAGTATTTT
TRBJ1-3,NA,NA,TRBV5-1,CASSLLDRVSGNTIYF,TGCGCCAGCAGCTTACTCGACCGTGTCTCTGGAAACACCATATATTTT
TRBJ2-5,NA,NA,TRBV5-4,CASRKGRDQETQYF,TGTGCCAGCAGGAAAGGACGGGACCAAGAGACCCAGTACTTC
TRBJ1-1,NA,many,TRBV5-4,CASSSSDRYTEAFF,TGTGCCAGCAGCTCATCAGACAGATACACTGAAGCTTTCTTT
TRBJ1-2,NA,many,TRBV3-1,CASSQVRKPANYGYTF,TGTGCCAGCAGCCAAGTCCGTAAGCCAGCTAACTATGGCTACACCTTC
TRBJ1-2,NA,many,TRBV2,CASSETRAGDYGYTF,TGTGCCAGCAGTGAAACCCGGGCAGGGGACTATGGCTACACCTTC
TRBJ2-7,NA,few,TRBV6-2/TRBV6-3,CASSYFPPGRALSYEQYF,TGTGCCAGCAGTTATTTCCCCCCAGGGCGGGCGCTCTCCTACGAGCAGTACTTC
TRBJ2-7,NA,few,TRBV19,CASSISGTVTYEQYF,TGTGCCAGTAGTATATCTGGGACCGTAACCTACGAGCAGTACTTC
TRBJ1-2,TRBD1,many,TRBV7-2,CASSLADRAYGYTF,TGTGCCAGCAGCTTAGCGGACAGGGCTTATGGCTACACCTTC
TRBJ2-1,NA,few,TRBV5-1,CASSPMEDRSYNEQFF,TGCGCCAGCAGCCCCATGGAAGACCGCTCCTACAATGAGCAGTTCTTC
TRBJ2-5,NA,NA,TRBV18,CASSPPGALKTYQETQYF,TGTGCCAGCTCACCTCCGGGGGCACTAAAAACGTACCAAGAGACCCAGTACTTC
TRBJ2-1,NA,few,TRBV6-2/TRBV6-3,CASRDVGRYNEQFF,TGTGCCAGCAGAGACGTAGGACGGTACAATGAGCAGTTCTTC
TRBJ1-1,NA,few,TRBV29-1,CSVVSQGKTEAFF,TGCAGCGTGGTCTCGCAGGGGAAGACTGAAGCTTTCTTT
TRBJ1-6,TRBD1,many,TRBV3-1,CASKLTGDYNSPLHF,TGTGCCAGCAAACTGACAGGGGACTATAATTCACCCCTCCACTTT
TRBJ1-3,NA,NA,TRBV19,CASSIGPSDTIYF,TGTGCCAGTAGTATTGGACCGAGTGACACCATATATTTT
TRBJ2-1,TRBD2,many,TRBV12-3/TRBV12-4,CASSSGRRGSSYNEQFF,TGTGCCAGCAGTTCCGGGAGGAGGGGAAGCTCCTACAATGAGCAGTTCTTC
TRBJ2-3,NA,many,TRBV20-1,CSGRGGPAADTQYF,TGCAGTGGAAGGGGCGGGCCCGCGGCAGATACGCAGTATTTT
TRBJ2-1,TRBD1,NA,TRBV5-1,CASSLASDRDNEQFF,TGCGCCAGCAGCTTGGCATCGGACAGGGACAATGAGCAGTTCTTC
TRBJ2-4,TRBD1,many,TRBV7-9,CASSSARQGLRVRAKNIQYF,TGTGCCAGCAGCTCCGCCCGACAGGGATTGAGAGTGAGAGCCAAAAACATTCAGTACTTC
TRBJ2-5,NA,many,TRBV24-1,CATADSWGGETQYF,TGTGCCACCGCGGACAGTTGGGGAGGGGAGACCCAGTACTTC
TRBJ2-1,TRBD1,NA,TRBV24-1,CATSVGTGGVNEQFF,TGTGCCACCAGTGTTGGGACAGGGGGCGTAAATGAGCAGTTCTTC
TRBJ2-1,TRBD2,NA,TRBV6-5,CASSYSLWRGSSGGEQFF,TGTGCCAGCAGTTACTCGCTCTGGAGGGGGTCTAGCGGGGGTGAGCAGTTCTTC
TRBJ1-6,NA,few,TRBV2,CASREDSLSYNSPLHF,TGTGCCAGCAGGGAGGACAGTCTCTCCTATAATTCACCCCTCCACTTT
TRBJ2-1,TRBD1,NA,TRBV11-2,CASSVDRAVYNEQFF,TGTGCCAGCAGCGTGGACAGGGCTGTCTACAATGAGCAGTTCTTC
TRBJ2-2,TRBD1,many,TRBV2,CASRKGRQGSNGELFF,TGTGCCAGCAGGAAGGGGCGACAGGGAAGTAACGGGGAGCTGTTTTTT
TRBJ2-1,TRBD2,NA,TRBV11-3,CASSLVLAGGSYNEQFF,TGTGCCAGCAGCTTGGTCCTAGCGGGAGGGTCCTACAATGAGCAGTTCTTC
TRBJ2-2,NA,many,TRBV6-1,CASRRGQLLITGELFF,TGTGCCAGCAGGAGAGGGCAACTTTTGATTACCGGGGAGCTGTTTTTT
TRBJ2-3,NA,NA,TRBV4-1,CASSQVGQHLTDTQYF,TGCGCCAGCAGCCAAGTAGGGCAGCATCTAACAGATACGCAGTATTTT